These 21 T cell receptor beta chains were all obtained from the same sample, sequenced in a study of CD8+ T cells in alopecia areata. The treatment denotes: oral pan-JAK inhibitor, 5-10 mg twice daily. Investigators isolated RNA and reverse transcribed it into cDNA to act as the sequencing template. TCRdb keeps only in-frame clones here, not all; method: immunoSEQ multiplex PCR. The sample holds more than 100,000 clones, more than 75% seen once. Source: CD8+ T cells sorted from blood, taken at approximately week 31, from a patient treated with tofacitinib. Every receptor here comes from a human donor with alopecia areata.

This sequence joins TRBV5-1 and TRBJ2-7; D possibly corresponds to TRBD1 (6 bases). Trimming cost V 4 bases and J 3 bases, with 17 bases left between them. Germline V gene data show CDR1 as SGHRS and CDR2 as YFSETQ. CDR3 size: 15 residues. The CDR3, as DNA: TGCGCCAGCAGCCCCTTCGGACAGCCCGTCTACGAGCAGTACTTC. Its protein is CASSPFGQPVYEQYF.

Comment on this clone: The junction departs from the called germline gene at one end, perhaps through a read error. V and J are TRBV10-3 and TRBJ2-7; TRBD1 matches at 9 bases. Looked up from germline, CDR1 is ENHRY and CDR2 is SYGVKD. The CDR3 covers 15 residues. CDR3 coding DNA: TGTGCCAGCAGTCCCCACAGGGGGCGACCCTACGAGCAGTACTTC. Protein: CASSPHRGRPYEQYF.

This sequence joins TRBV20-1 and TRBJ2-1, with D hard to call. The germline CDR1 and CDR2 sequences are DFQATT and SNEGSKA (reference sequence). The CDR3 is 11 amino acids. The CDR3 DNA is TGCAGCGGTTTCCTATCTCGCGAGCAGTTCTTC. It specifies CSGFLSREQFF.

J is TRBJ2-3 and V is TRBV28; D uncertain. V lost 3 bases and J 4 bases, leaving 17 bases between the germline ends. This CDR3 spans 16 amino acids. CDR1 MDHEN and CDR2 SYDVKM come from the germline V gene. CDR3 region: CASSLGTPTLPDTQYF. The DNA of the CDR3 is TGTGCCAGCAGTTTGGGAACTCCAACCCTCCCAGATACGCAGTATTTT.

In its sample, this clone was seen a few times. Germline and junction disagree at one end, which may indicate a read error. This chain connects TRBV29-1 to TRBJ2-7; D unresolved. The CDR3 length is 13 residues. Germline loops: CDR1 SQVTM, CDR2 ANQGSEA. CDR3 nucleotides: TGCAGCGTCGAAGACGGAACGTCCTACGAGCAGTACTTC. Protein: CSVEDGTSYEQYF.

The chain employs TRBV6-5 and TRBJ2-1, with 10 bases lining up with TRBD2. J lost 7 bases, V lost 2 bases, and 2 bases had no gene match. There are 14 residues in the CDR3. Germline V gene data show CDR1 as MNHEY and CDR2 as SVGAGI. The CDR3 nucleotides read TGTGCCAGCAGTTACCTAGCGGGAGCGAATGAGCAGTTCTTC. This encodes CASSYLAGANEQFF.

The V and J genes are TRBV9 and TRBJ2-3; 10 nucleotides agree with TRBD1. The CDR3 contains 14 residues. V lost 7 bases and J lost 4; bases outside the gene matches: 6. Germline V gene sequence: CDR1 SGDLS, CDR2 YYNGEE. Here the CDR3 DNA reads TGTGCCAGCGCCGGGACAGGGGTAGCAGATACGCAGTATTTT. Protein product: CASAGTGVADTQYF. The entire variable domain, with the rest obtained from reference TRBV9 and TRBJ2-3, is as follows: DSGVTQTPKHLITATGQRVTLRCSPRSGDLSVYWYQQSLDQGLQFLIQYYNGEERAKGNILERFSAQQFPDLHSELNLSSLELGDSALYFCASAGTGVADTQYFGPGTRLTVL.

The V gene is TRBV13, the J gene TRBJ2-7; D is tentatively TRBD1 or TRBD2 (6 bases each). Trimming cost V 5 bases and J 1 base, with 12 bases left between them. Germline V gives CDR1 PRHDT, CDR2 FYEKMQ (reference sequence). The CDR3 totals 14 residues. DNA of the CDR3: TGTGCCAGCAGCCCGAGGGGGGAGTCCTACGAGCAGTACTTC. Amino acid sequence: CASSPRGESYEQYF. Based on the CDR3 plus reference TRBV13 and TRBJ2-7, the full variable domain is AAGVIQSPRHLIKEKRETATLKCYPIPRHDTVYWYQQGPGQDPQFLISFYEKMQSDKGSIPDRFSAQQFSDYHSELNMSSLELGDSALYFCASSPRGESYEQYFGPGTRLTVT.

This chain links TRBV7-9 with TRBJ2-1, with a tentative D call TRBD2 (5 bases). With 1 base removed from V and 13 bases from J, the gap between germline ends came to 11 bases. Per the germline V gene, CDR1 is SEHNR and CDR2 is FQNEAQ (reference sequence). The CDR3 is 12 residues long. CDR3 sequence reads: CASSLVEREQFF. The CDR3 DNA reads as TGTGCCAGCAGCTTAGTGGAGAGGGAACAGTTCTTC.

This clone has a single count. The chain links TRBV7-8 to TRBJ2-5, with D possibly TRBD2 on 5 matching bases. The CDR3 spans 13 residues. The V end lost 3 bases, the J end lost 5 bases, and 10 bases lay between the germline ends. The germline V gene encodes CDR1 SGHVS and CDR2 FQNEAQ. The CDR3 spells CASSFNRRETQYF. The CDR3 nucleotides are TGTGCCAGCAGCTTCAACCGGAGGGAGACCCAGTACTTC.

This sequence joins TRBV5-6 and TRBJ2-7; 7 nucleotides line up with TRBD1. The CDR3 runs 14 residues. The V gene's germline CDR1 is SGHDT and CDR2 YYEEEE. V shed 2 bases, J shed 2 bases, and the junction held 4 bases outside the gene matches. The CDR3 bases are TGTGCCAGCAGCTTTGGGACAGTGACCTACGAGCAGTACTTC. Amino acid sequence: CASSFGTVTYEQYF.

This clone was counted between two and nine times. J is TRBJ2-7 and V is TRBV12-5; weak D call: TRBD1 (5 bases). The CDR3 runs 12 residues. With 5 bases removed from V and 4 bases from J, the gap between germline ends came to 9 bases. Germline-derived CDR1 and CDR2 are LGHNT and FRNRAP. This CDR3 is CASGPDIYEQYF. The CDR3 region has the DNA TGTGCTAGTGGTCCGGACATTTACGAGCAGTACTTC.

The chain couples TRBV7-6 to TRBJ2-3, with a weak D call TRBD2 (5 bases). CDR3 length: 13 residues. Germline V gene lookup returns CDR1 SGHVS and CDR2 FNYEAQ. The V gene lost 3 bases and the J gene lost 2 bases, with 6 bases spanning the gap. CDR3 bases: TGTGCCAGCAGCTTGGGAGTCACAGATACGCAGTATTTT. This sequence encodes CASSLGVTDTQYF.

V usage is TRBV4-2 and J usage is TRBJ2-7, with D possibly being TRBD2 (5 bases). Trimming removed 1 base from V and 0 bases from J, with 10 bases in between. CDR3 length: 15 amino acids. Per the germline V gene, CDR1 is LGHNA and CDR2 is YNFKEQ. The CDR3 is CASSQVVGSSYEQYF. DNA for the CDR3: TGTGCCAGCAGCCAAGTAGTGGGGAGCTCCTACGAGCAGTACTTC.

This rearrangement joins TRBV7-6 to TRBJ2-1; TRBD2 agrees at 14 bases. Losses at the gene ends were 0 bases for V and 8 bases for J; bases not matched to a gene: 6. The CDR3 extends over 17 amino acids. Germline CDR1 reads SGHVS; CDR2 reads FNYEAQ. CDR3 nucleotides: TGTGCCAGCAGCTTAGCGCTAGGGACTAGCGGGAGCTATGAGCAGTTCTTC. Protein sequence: CASSLALGTSGSYEQFF.

The chain is built from TRBV27 and TRBJ2-1; 9 bases are a match to TRBD2. The germline CDR1 and CDR2 sequences are MNHEY and SMNVEV (reference sequence). The trim removed 7 bases at V and 8 bases at J, leaving 12 bases unmatched. CDR3 length: 15 amino acids. The CDR3 DNA reads as TGTGCCAGCAAGGTGGCAGCGGGAGGCTGGGATGAGCAGTTCTTC. This translates into CASKVAAGGWDEQFF.

This chain connects TRBV4-1 to TRBJ2-1; D ambiguous. Germline V gene sequence: CDR1 MGHRA, CDR2 YSYEKL. Trimming removed 2 bases from V and 8 bases from J, with 7 bases in between. CDR3 length: 12 residues. The CDR3 DNA reads TGCGCCAGCAGCCAAATAGGATATGAGCAGTTCTTC. It codes for CASSQIGYEQFF.

CDR3 coding DNA: TGCGCCAGCAGCCAAGACGCCTATGGCTACACCTTC. Encoded protein: CASSQDAYGYTF. The chain employs TRBV4-1 and TRBJ1-2; the D is unclear. The CDR3 contains 12 residues. Germline CDR1 MGHRA, CDR2 YSYEKL. Trimming took off 0 bases at V and 4 bases at J, with 3 bases between the two ends.

The rearrangement joins TRBV9 to TRBJ1-3; 10 nucleotides align to TRBD1. Germline V gene data show CDR1 as SGDLS and CDR2 as YYNGEE. The CDR3 spans 15 residues. V lost 3 bases and J lost 2; bases outside the gene matches: 2. CDR3 sequence (DNA): TGTGCCAGCAGCGCGGGACAGGGGACTGGAAACACCATATATTTT. Its protein is CASSAGQGTGNTIYF.

The table lists this clone with a few counts. This chain joins TRBV7-3 and TRBJ2-2, with D possibly matching TRBD2 (5 bases). Between the trimmed V and J ends, which lost 1 base and 3 bases, there was a span of 12 bases. The CDR3 is made up of 16 amino acids. The V gene's germline CDR1 is SGHTA and CDR2 FQGTGA. This CDR3 is CASSLKPPEDTGELFF. The CDR3 bases are TGTGCCAGCAGCTTAAAACCTCCGGAGGACACCGGGGAGCTGTTTTTT.

To note about this clone: The sample carries other DNA sequences with the same CDR3. The chain recombines TRBV29-1 with TRBJ2-7; D is unclear. V was clipped by 0 bases and J by 5 bases, with 23 bases between them. The CDR3 covers 17 residues. Germline values: CDR1 SQVTM, CDR2 ANQGSEA. The CDR3 region has the DNA TGCAGCGTTGAAGATCGTACTTTGGGTCACCCGGCAAACGAGCAGTACTTC. It translates to CSVEDRTLGHPANEQYF.